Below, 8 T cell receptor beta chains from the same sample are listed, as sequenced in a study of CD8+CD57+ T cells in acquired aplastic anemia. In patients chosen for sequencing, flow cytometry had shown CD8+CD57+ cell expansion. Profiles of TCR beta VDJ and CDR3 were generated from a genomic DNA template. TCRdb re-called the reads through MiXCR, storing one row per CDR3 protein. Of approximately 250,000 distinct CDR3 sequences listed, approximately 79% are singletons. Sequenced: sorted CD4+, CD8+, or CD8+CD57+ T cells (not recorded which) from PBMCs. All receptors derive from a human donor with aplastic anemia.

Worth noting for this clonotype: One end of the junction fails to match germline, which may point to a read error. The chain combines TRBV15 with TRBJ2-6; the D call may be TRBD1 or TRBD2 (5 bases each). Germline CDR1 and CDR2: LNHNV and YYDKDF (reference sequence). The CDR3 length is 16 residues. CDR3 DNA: TGTGCCACCAGCTGGGGGTCCAGCTACGGGGCCCACGTCCTCAGGTTC. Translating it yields CATSWGSSYGAHVLRF.

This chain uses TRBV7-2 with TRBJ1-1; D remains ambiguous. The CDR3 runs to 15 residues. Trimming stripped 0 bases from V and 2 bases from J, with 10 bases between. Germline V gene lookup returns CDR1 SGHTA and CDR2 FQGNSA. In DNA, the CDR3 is TGTGCCAGCAGCTTAGCTCTGAGACCCAACACTGAAGCTTTCTTT. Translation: CASSLALRPNTEAFF.

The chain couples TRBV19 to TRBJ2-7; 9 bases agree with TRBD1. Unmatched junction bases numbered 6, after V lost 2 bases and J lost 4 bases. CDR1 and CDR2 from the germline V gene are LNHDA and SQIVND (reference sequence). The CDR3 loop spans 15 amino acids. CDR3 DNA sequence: TGTGCCAGTAGTATAAGCGGGACAGGGCAATACGAGCAGTACTTC. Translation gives CASSISGTGQYEQYF.

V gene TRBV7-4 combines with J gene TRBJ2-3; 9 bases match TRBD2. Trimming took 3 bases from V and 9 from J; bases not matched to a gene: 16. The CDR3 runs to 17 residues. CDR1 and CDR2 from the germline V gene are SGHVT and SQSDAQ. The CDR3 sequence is CASSFQQAGGAGGTQYF. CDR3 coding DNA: TGTGCCAGCAGCTTCCAGCAGGCCGGCGGAGCGGGGGGAACGCAGTATTTT.

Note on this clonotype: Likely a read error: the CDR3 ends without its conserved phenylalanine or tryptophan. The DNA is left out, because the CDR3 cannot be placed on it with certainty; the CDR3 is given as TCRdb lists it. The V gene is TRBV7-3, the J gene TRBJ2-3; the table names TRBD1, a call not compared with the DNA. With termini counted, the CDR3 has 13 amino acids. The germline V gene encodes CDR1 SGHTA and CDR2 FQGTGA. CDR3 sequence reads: CASGAGGMQTGSE.

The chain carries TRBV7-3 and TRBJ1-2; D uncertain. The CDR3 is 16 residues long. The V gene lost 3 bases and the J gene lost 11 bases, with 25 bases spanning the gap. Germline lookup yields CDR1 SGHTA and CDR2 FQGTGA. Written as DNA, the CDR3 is TGTGCCAGCAGCTTGACTAGTTCAAGTGCGGATACGCAGTACACCTTC. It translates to CASSLTSSSADTQYTF. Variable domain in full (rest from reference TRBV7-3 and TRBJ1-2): GAGVSQTPSNKVTEKGKYVELRCDPISGHTALYWYRQSLGQGPEFLIYFQGTGAADDSGLPNDRFFAVRPEGSVSTLKIQRTERGDSAVYLCASSLTSSSADTQYTFGSGTRLTVV.

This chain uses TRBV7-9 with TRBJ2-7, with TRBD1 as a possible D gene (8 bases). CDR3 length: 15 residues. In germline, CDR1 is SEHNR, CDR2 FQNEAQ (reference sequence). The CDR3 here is CASSFHRGGESEQYV. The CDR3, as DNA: TGCGCCAGCAGCTTTCACAGGGGGGGGGAGAGCGAGCAGTACGTC.

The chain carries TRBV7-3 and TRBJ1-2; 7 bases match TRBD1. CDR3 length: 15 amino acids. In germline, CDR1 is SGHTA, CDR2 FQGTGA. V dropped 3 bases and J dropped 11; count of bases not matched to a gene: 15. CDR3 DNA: TGTGCCAGCAGCTTTCATCCGGACGGGACAGCCGGTTACACCTTC. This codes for CASSFHPDGTAGYTF.